The subject of this entry is one T cell receptor (beta chain). This entry belongs to a study of T cell changes during pregnancy in multiple sclerosis. The length of the CDR3 is 14 residues. Germline CDR1 reads SQVTM; CDR2 reads ANQGSEA. Trimming removed 6 bases at V and 6 bases at J, with 18 bases between. Generated by immunoSEQ multiplex PCR, the TCRdb table keeps only in-frame clones and is missing some. The sample gives 30,000 to 40,000 clones, approximately 90% of which show up once; over 0.55% is in the top ten. The chain uses TRBV29-1 and TRBJ1-3, with D maybe TRBD1 (5 bases). This specimen consisted of CD4+ T cells from peripheral blood mononuclear cells, obtained before pregnancy. The receptor was derived from a female donor with multiple sclerosis, enrolled in a pregnancy study. CDR3 DNA sequence: TGCAGCGTCGCCATAGGGGATACGGCAAACACCATATATTTT. It specifies CSVAIGDTANTIYF.